Shown below are 2 T cell receptor beta chains from a single sample sequenced in a study of cytomegalovirus exposure and HLA in healthy donors. The PCR ran on 60 Vbeta and 13 Jbeta primers. Profiling relied on immunoSEQ multiplex PCR, and the TCRdb table lists in-frame clones only, not all of them. The repertoire consists of more than 150,000 clones, with 84% occurring once and the leading ten covering 0.26%. The sequencing sample was made of PBMCs. Receptors were obtained from a boy aged 5-17 years in good health and CMV-seronegative.

The gene calls are TRBV9 and TRBJ2-7, with 13 bases that match TRBD2. J gave up 0 bases and V 2 bases, and 11 bases lay outside the gene matches. The CDR3 length is 19 residues. Germline V gene lookup returns CDR1 SGDLS and CDR2 YYNGEE. This CDR3 reads CASSVLSPGLAGRSYEQYF. The CDR3 DNA is TGTGCCAGCAGCGTCCTCTCTCCGGGACTAGCGGGACGCTCCTACGAGCAGTACTTC.

The chain is built from TRBV5-1 and TRBJ2-4; 11 bases align to TRBD2. J was trimmed by 8 bases and V by 0 bases; bases with no gene match: 7. The CDR3 contains 16 residues. Per germline, CDR1 SGHRS and CDR2 YFSETQ. The CDR3 DNA follows: TGCGCCAGCAGCTTGGCCTCCAGACTAGCGGGGTACATTCAGTACTTC. Translating it yields CASSLASRLAGYIQYF.